One sample yielded the 21 T cell receptor beta chains listed below, sequenced in a study of blood T cell repertoires in COVID-19. Only in-frame clones appear in the TCRdb table, and some are missing; sequencing was by immunoSEQ multiplex PCR. The repertoire holds around 130,000 clones, with roughly 80% as singletons. Source material: peripheral blood. Receptor source: a man aged 55 to 69 with acute or convalescent COVID-19.

The rearrangement joins TRBV6-5 to TRBJ1-4, with 8 nucleotides matching TRBD1. The V segment lost 6 bases and the J segment 8 bases; nucleotides outside the gene matches: 5. Germline assignment: CDR1 MNHEY and CDR2 SVGAGI. This CDR3 has 13 residues. This CDR3 reads CASSRGRQEKLFF. In DNA, the CDR3 is TGTGCCAGCAGCAGGGGGCGCCAGGAAAAACTGTTTTTT.

J is TRBJ1-2 and V is TRBV19; 9 bases match TRBD1. With V trimmed by 6 bases and J by 4 bases, 9 bases remained unmatched. Germline V CDR1 and CDR2: LNHDA, SQIVND (reference sequence). The CDR3 totals 15 residues. In DNA form, the CDR3 reads TGTGCCAGTAGGATACAGGGGGCGCGAGGCTATGGCTACACCTTC. It encodes CASRIQGARGYGYTF.

This chain links TRBV27 with TRBJ1-2; 8 bases align to TRBD1. The CDR3 extends over 13 amino acids. With V trimmed by 6 bases and J by 5 bases, 5 bases remained unmatched. Looked up from germline, CDR1 is MNHEY and CDR2 is SMNVEV (reference sequence). This CDR3 reads CASRTQGEYGYTF. Here the CDR3 DNA reads TGTGCCAGCAGGACACAGGGGGAGTATGGCTACACCTTC.

The V gene is TRBV20-1, the J gene TRBJ2-7; D call uncertain. The ends were cut back, 6 bases at V and 5 bases at J, with 11 bases in the middle. Germline values: CDR1 DFQATT, CDR2 SNEGSKA (reference sequence). CDR3 length: 11 residues. CDR3 in amino acids: CSAVGPDEQYF. In DNA, the CDR3 is TGCAGTGCAGTCGGTCCGGACGAGCAGTACTTC.

This chain connects TRBV5-1 to TRBJ2-1; D possibly corresponds to TRBD2 (6 bases). V lost 0 bases and J 0 bases, leaving 10 bases between the germline ends. Looked up from germline, CDR1 is SGHRS and CDR2 is YFSETQ. This CDR3 spans 16 amino acids. CDR3 in amino acids: CASSLALGSSYNEQFF. The CDR3 DNA is TGCGCCAGCAGCTTGGCCCTCGGGAGCTCCTACAATGAGCAGTTCTTC.

This chain links TRBV10-3 with TRBJ1-2; D ambiguous. The CDR3 sequence is 14 residues long. With 5 bases removed from V and 5 bases from J, the gap between germline ends came to 15 bases. Per germline, CDR1 ENHRY and CDR2 SYGVKD. The CDR3 protein is CAISFGLSSYGYTF. The CDR3 nucleotides read TGTGCCATCAGTTTTGGGTTGTCTAGTTATGGCTACACCTTC.

V is TRBV2 and J is TRBJ1-2, with 7 bases aligning to TRBD1. Unmatched junction bases numbered 13, after V lost 3 bases and J lost 3 bases. The CDR3 length is 17 residues. Germline CDR1 SNHLY, CDR2 FYNNEI. The CDR3 DNA follows: TGTGCCAGCAGTGATAGCAGGGGGAAGAGTTTCGACTATGGCTACACCTTC. Amino acid sequence: CASSDSRGKSFDYGYTF.

V gene TRBV7-6 combines with J gene TRBJ2-1; D call uncertain. Trimming removed 5 bases at V and 10 bases at J, with 9 bases between. CDR1 and CDR2 (germline): SGHVS, FNYEAQ. The CDR3 sequence is 11 residues long. Written as DNA, the CDR3 is TGTGCCAGCAGCCTCGCCGGGGAGCAGTTCTTC. Protein product: CASSLAGEQFF.

This chain uses TRBV6-5 with TRBJ1-3; D perhaps matches TRBD1 (5 bases). The CDR3 totals 15 residues. V lost 5 bases and J 0 bases, leaving 11 bases between the germline ends. Germline V gene data show CDR1 as MNHEY and CDR2 as SVGAGI. The CDR3 reads CASSRGTVSGNTIYF. The CDR3 DNA is TGTGCCAGCAGTAGAGGGACTGTCTCTGGAAACACCATATATTTT.

The chain has TRBV30 and TRBJ1-5, with D perhaps TRBD1 (6 bases). Germline V gives CDR1 GTSNPN, CDR2 SVGIG (reference sequence). Between the trimmed V and J ends, which lost 0 bases and 4 bases, there was a span of 13 bases. The CDR3 is 15 residues long. CDR3 protein: CAWSVRTAGNQPQHF. In nucleotides, the CDR3 is TGTGCCTGGAGTGTACGGACAGCAGGAAATCAGCCCCAGCATTTT.

The chain employs TRBV27 and TRBJ1-5, with a tentative D call TRBD1 (6 bases). Germline V gene data show CDR1 as MNHEY and CDR2 as SMNVEV (reference sequence). V was cut by 8 bases and J by 2 bases, with 13 bases left in between. The CDR3 extends over 14 amino acids. CDR3 DNA sequence: TGTGCCAGCGGTACAGGGTTGGGCAATCAGCCCCAGCATTTT. Translation: CASGTGLGNQPQHF.

The chain carries TRBV21-1 and TRBJ2-1; the table names TRBD2, a call not compared with the DNA. TRBV21-1 counts as a pseudogene. The CDR3 spans 17 residues. CDR3 sequence reads: CASSSPAAGVLRDEQFF. CDR3 in DNA: TGTGCCAGCAGCTCTCCTGCAGCGGGGGTCCTTAGGGATGAGCAGTTCTTC.

This clone was observed a handful of times. The V and J genes are TRBV7-9 and TRBJ1-6; D is ambiguous. Germline V gives CDR1 SEHNR, CDR2 FQNEAQ (reference sequence). The CDR3 has 12 amino acids. V was pared by 5 bases and J by 10 bases, with 9 bases between. The CDR3: CASSTEVSPLHF. As DNA, the CDR3 is TGTGCCAGCAGCACGGAGGTCTCACCCCTCCACTTT. Variable domain in full (rest from reference TRBV7-9 and TRBJ1-6): DTGVSQNPRHKITKRGQNVTFRCDPISEHNRLYWYRQTLGQGPEFLTYFQNEAQLEKSRLLSDRFSAERPKGSFSTLEIQRTEQGDSAMYLCASSTEVSPLHFGNGTRLTVT.

The J gene is TRBJ2-7, the V gene TRBV7-6, with D possibly being TRBD1 (5 bases). Trimming removed 5 bases at V and 4 bases at J, with 21 bases between. Germline CDR1 and CDR2: SGHVS and FNYEAQ. The CDR3 is made up of 16 amino acids. Here the CDR3 DNA reads TGTGCCAGCAGCGCCCAGGGATATGGTGGGGCGTACGAGCAGTACTTC. It codes for CASSAQGYGGAYEQYF.

The chain couples TRBV9 to TRBJ2-3, with unresolved D. Germline CDR1 is SGDLS and CDR2 is YYNGEE. The ends were cut back, 0 bases at V and 6 bases at J, with 11 bases in the middle. This CDR3 has 14 amino acids. The CDR3 reads CASSVDPLRDTQYF. CDR3 in DNA: TGTGCCAGCAGCGTAGACCCCTTGAGGGATACGCAGTATTTT. Drawing the rest from reference TRBV9 and TRBJ2-3, the complete variable domain is DSGVTQTPKHLITATGQRVTLRCSPRSGDLSVYWYQQSLDQGLQFLIQYYNGEERAKGNILERFSAQQFPDLHSELNLSSLELGDSALYFCASSVDPLRDTQYFGPGTRLTVL.

The chain has TRBV5-4 and TRBJ2-5; 9 positions match TRBD2. The CDR3 covers 16 residues. J lost 3 bases, V lost 4 bases, and 10 bases had no gene match. From germline, CDR1 is SGHNT and CDR2 YYREEE (reference sequence). Here the CDR3 DNA reads TGTGCCAGCAGCCAACTAGCGGGCACTTCGAAAGAGACCCAGTACTTC. It codes for CASSQLAGTSKETQYF.

The chain couples TRBV5-1 to TRBJ2-7, with 7 bases lining up with TRBD1. Germline loops: CDR1 SGHRS, CDR2 YFSETQ. With 0 bases clipped from V and 7 bases from J, the junction kept 7 bases outside the gene matches. This CDR3 contains 14 residues. The CDR3, as DNA: TGCGCCAGCAGCTTGGCCGACAGGGTGGGGGAGCAGTACTTC. This codes for CASSLADRVGEQYF. The variable domain in full, completed from reference TRBV5-1 and TRBJ2-7, reads KAGVTQTPRYLIKTRGQQVTLSCSPISGHRSVSWYQQTPGQGLQFLFEYFSETQRNKGNFPGRFSGRQFSNSRSEMNVSTLELGDSALYLCASSLADRVGEQYFGPGTRLTVT.

V gene TRBV3-1 (or the pseudogene TRBV3-2) combines with J gene TRBJ2-6, with 7 bases fitting TRBD1. The CDR3 is 17 residues long. Germline loops: CDR1 LGHDT, CDR2 YNNKEL (reference sequence). V was clipped by 3 bases and J by 0 bases; unmatched bases: 5. The CDR3 bases are TGTGCCAGCAGCCAGTCTACAGGGGCCTCTGGGGCCAACGTCCTGACTTTC. The encoded protein is CASSQSTGASGANVLTF.

The chain couples TRBV6-4 to TRBJ2-1, with D maybe TRBD2 (7 bases). This CDR3 has 16 amino acids. Germline V CDR1 and CDR2: MRHNA, SNTAGT. V was shortened by 1 base and J by 6 bases, with 16 bases between the two germline ends. The CDR3 here is CASSDFGGGGSNEQFF. The DNA of the CDR3 is TGTGCCAGCAGTGACTTTGGGGGAGGGGGGAGCAATGAGCAGTTCTTC.

The V and J genes are TRBV6-5 and TRBJ1-2; D not resolved. This CDR3 is built from 12 residues. The germline CDR1 and CDR2 sequences are MNHEY and SVGAGI. Trimming removed 0 bases at V and 12 bases at J, with 11 bases between. CDR3 DNA: TGTGCCAGCAGTTACTCCGGGAGAGGGAACACCTTC. Its protein product is CASSYSGRGNTF.

The chain links TRBV7-9 to TRBJ2-7; 8 bases match TRBD1. The V segment lost 3 bases and the J segment 1 base; nucleotides outside the gene matches: 5. This CDR3 has 15 amino acids. Looked up from germline, CDR1 is SEHNR and CDR2 is FQNEAQ (reference sequence). The CDR3 loop reads CASSFSGDRSYEQYF. CDR3 DNA sequence: TGTGCCAGCAGCTTCTCGGGGGACAGGTCCTACGAGCAGTACTTC.